What follows are 32 T cell receptor beta chains derived from one specimen sequenced in a study of cytomegalovirus exposure and HLA in healthy donors. With 60 Vbeta and 13 Jbeta primers, the PCR was carried out. Produced via immunoSEQ multiplex PCR; TCRdb's table is partial and in-frame only. The data show some 78,000 clones, nearly 80% seen once. What was sequenced was PBMCs. The source of these receptors is a woman aged 50 to 65 in good health and CMV-seropositive.

The rearrangement uses TRBV30 and TRBJ1-1; D is uncertain. The germline V and J ends were trimmed by 8 bases and 2 bases, with 9 bases remaining between them. Per germline, CDR1 GTSNPN and CDR2 SVGIG (reference sequence). This CDR3 has 11 amino acids. In nucleotides, the CDR3 is TGTGCCCAAACGCGTAACACTGAAGCTTTCTTT. As protein: CAQTRNTEAFF. The full variable domain, its missing parts supplied by reference TRBV30 and TRBJ1-1, is SQTIHQWPATLVQPVGSPLSLECTVEGTSNPNLYWYRQAAGRGLQLLFYSVGIGQISSEVPQNLSASRPQDRQFILSSKKLLLSDSGFYLCAQTRNTEAFFGQGTRLTVV.

The V and J genes are TRBV7-3 and TRBJ2-3; 8 bases are a match to TRBD1. V trimming: 5 bases; J trimming: 0 bases; junction bases outside the gene matches: 4. CDR1 is SGHTA, CDR2 FQGTGA, per germline. This CDR3 spans 15 amino acids. The CDR3 spells CASSPDRGSTDTQYF. For the CDR3, the DNA is TGTGCCAGCAGCCCCGACAGGGGTAGCACAGATACGCAGTATTTT.

This chain uses TRBV6-1 with TRBJ2-5; possible D gene TRBD1, 7 bases. V lost 6 bases and J 5 bases, leaving 10 bases between the germline ends. This CDR3 is built from 12 residues. Germline lookup yields CDR1 MNHNS and CDR2 SASEGT. CDR3 in amino acids: CASSPGGETQYF. The CDR3 DNA sequence: TGTGCCAGCAGCCCAGGGGGGGAGACCCAGTACTTC.

The chain carries TRBV7-3 and TRBJ2-3; 9 bases align to TRBD2. The CDR3 loop spans 17 amino acids. Germline values: CDR1 SGHTA, CDR2 FQGTGA. V lost 5 bases and J lost 4; bases outside the gene matches: 13. This chain's CDR3 is CASSPPGVAGGPDTQYF. The CDR3 DNA reads TGTGCCAGCAGCCCCCCAGGGGTGGCGGGGGGGCCAGATACGCAGTATTTT.

V and J are TRBV5-1 and TRBJ2-5; TRBD1 matches at 9 bases. The J call may be faulty, since TRBJ2-7 better matches the DNA end. The germline gives CDR1 SGHRS, CDR2 YFSETQ. The CDR3 has 17 residues. The CDR3 DNA reads TGCGCCAGCAGCATGGTTCCCGGGACAGGGAGCTCCTACGAGCAGTACTTC. Protein sequence: CASSMVPGTGSSYEQYF.

This chain uses TRBV7-2 with TRBJ1-5; 11 positions match TRBD1. V shed 4 bases, J shed 5 bases, and the junction held 7 bases outside the gene matches. Germline V gene data show CDR1 as SGHTA and CDR2 as FQGNSA. The CDR3 is made up of 16 amino acids. The CDR3 protein is CASSSKGQGAYQPQHF. As DNA, the CDR3 is TGTGCCAGCAGCTCGAAAGGACAGGGGGCCTATCAGCCCCAGCATTTT.

The chain combines TRBV7-3 with TRBJ2-3; 10 nucleotides match TRBD1. Trimming took 5 bases from V and 4 from J; bases not matched to a gene: 12. Germline-derived CDR1 and CDR2 are SGHTA and FQGTGA. The CDR3 runs to 17 residues. The chain's CDR3 is CASSPTGGLVAADTQYF. The CDR3 DNA follows: TGTGCCAGCAGCCCGACAGGGGGCCTCGTCGCTGCAGATACGCAGTATTTT.

The J gene is TRBJ1-6, the V gene TRBV5-1; perhaps TRBD1 as D (5 bases). Germline V lookup: CDR1 SGHRS, CDR2 YFSETQ. The CDR3 covers 13 residues. V shed 4 bases and J shed 9 bases, with 11 bases lying between them. CDR3 DNA: TGCGCCAGCAGCCGTGAGCAGGGTTCACCCCTCCACTTT. Encoded protein: CASSREQGSPLHF.

This chain connects TRBV27 to TRBJ1-6; 8 bases map to TRBD1. CDR3 length equals 17 residues. After removal of 5 bases from V and 0 bases from J, the junction contained 6 bases not matched to a gene. Germline V CDR1 and CDR2: MNHEY, SMNVEV (reference sequence). In DNA form, the CDR3 reads TGTGCCAGCAGTCCTAGACAGGGGACCTCCTATAATTCACCCCTCCACTTT. This gives the protein CASSPRQGTSYNSPLHF.

The rearrangement uses TRBV11-3 and TRBJ1-1; 7 nucleotides match TRBD1. CDR1 SGHNT and CDR2 YENEEA come from the germline V gene. CDR3 length equals 14 residues. V lost 5 bases, J lost 1 base, and 4 bases stayed unmatched. CDR3 amino acids: CASSIGGRNTEAFF. The DNA for the CDR3 is TGTGCCAGCAGCATAGGGGGCCGGAACACTGAAGCTTTCTTT.

This clone came up once. V is TRBV18 and J is TRBJ2-7; unclear D gene. Germline V gene sequence: CDR1 KGHSH, CDR2 LQKENI. With 3 bases removed from V and 0 bases from J, the gap between germline ends came to 6 bases. This CDR3 spans 13 amino acids. CDR3 region: CASSPLSSYEQYF. For the CDR3, the DNA is TGTGCCAGCTCACCGTTGAGCTCCTACGAGCAGTACTTC.

CDR3 coding DNA: TGCGCCAGCAGCCTTCTCAGGGGGCACACTGAAGCTTTCTTT. This translates into CASSLLRGHTEAFF. This rearrangement joins TRBV5-1 to TRBJ1-1, with 8 bases matching TRBD1. In germline, CDR1 is SGHRS, CDR2 YFSETQ. The CDR3 extends over 14 amino acids. After removal of 4 bases from V and 3 bases from J, the junction contained 5 bases not matched to a gene.

The CDR3 is CAIKLANISYNEQFF. Here the CDR3 DNA reads TGTGCCATCAAGCTAGCCAACATCTCCTACAATGAGCAGTTCTTC. V and J are TRBV10-3 and TRBJ2-1; a weak D match, TRBD2 (5 bases). In germline, CDR1 is ENHRY, CDR2 SYGVKD. V was trimmed by 7 bases and J by 0 bases, leaving 13 bases between them. This CDR3 is 15 amino acids long.

The chain joins TRBV5-4 to TRBJ2-7, with D possibly matching TRBD2 (6 bases). V lost 4 bases, J lost 3 bases, and 14 bases lay in between. The CDR3 spans 14 residues. Looked up from germline, CDR1 is SGHNT and CDR2 is YYREEE (reference sequence). The CDR3 loop is CASSQGLTNYEQYF. DNA of the CDR3: TGTGCCAGCAGCCAGGGACTGACAAACTACGAGCAGTACTTC.

This chain uses TRBV13 with TRBJ2-1, with TRBD2 identical over 8 bases. Per germline, CDR1 PRHDT and CDR2 FYEKMQ (reference sequence). Trimming removed 0 bases from V and 4 bases from J; junction bases left unmatched: 11. The CDR3 loop spans 18 amino acids. CDR3 loop: CASSLGLSGGPGYNEQFF. CDR3 DNA: TGTGCCAGCAGCTTAGGCCTATCGGGAGGGCCAGGATACAATGAGCAGTTCTTC. Together with reference TRBV13 and TRBJ2-1, the CDR3 gives the full variable domain: AAGVIQSPRHLIKEKRETATLKCYPIPRHDTVYWYQQGPGQDPQFLISFYEKMQSDKGSIPDRFSAQQFSDYHSELNMSSLELGDSALYFCASSLGLSGGPGYNEQFFGPGTRLTVL.

In this sample, this clone turned up a few times. V gene TRBV11-2 combines with J gene TRBJ1-1; D gene unclear. Germline CDR1 is SGHAT and CDR2 is FQNNGV. The CDR3 totals 13 residues. V was clipped by 0 bases and J by 1 base, with 3 bases between them. CDR3 DNA: TGTGCCAGCAGCTTAGACCAGAACACTGAAGCTTTCTTT. Its protein is CASSLDQNTEAFF.

The V call is TRBV10-1, the J call TRBJ1-1; D remains ambiguous. The CDR3 consists of 14 residues. The V end lost 2 bases, the J end lost 4 bases, and 11 bases lay between the germline ends. Germline V gene data show CDR1 as WNHNN and CDR2 as SYGVQD (reference sequence). The CDR3 is CASSESGLSTEAFF. The CDR3 DNA is TGCGCCAGCAGTGAGAGCGGCTTGAGCACTGAAGCTTTCTTT.

This clone appeared a few times. This sequence joins TRBV6-5 and TRBJ2-3; D is ambiguous. CDR1 and CDR2 from the germline V gene are MNHEY and SVGAGI. The CDR3 has 11 residues. Trimming stripped 5 bases from V and 3 bases from J, with 3 bases between. Here the CDR3 DNA reads TGTGCCAGCAGTGCGACAGATACGCAGTATTTT. It encodes CASSATDTQYF.

The CDR3: CASNKGLGETQYF. CDR3 coding DNA: TGTGCCAGCAACAAGGGGCTGGGGGAGACCCAGTACTTC. The J gene is TRBJ2-5, the V gene TRBV14, with D perhaps TRBD1 (5 bases). Trimming shortened V by 7 bases and J by 5 bases, and 14 bases separated the two germline ends. The CDR3 spans 13 residues. CDR1 and CDR2 (germline): SGHDN, FVKESK.

V gene TRBV5-8 combines with J gene TRBJ1-5, with unresolved D. CDR3 length: 14 residues. V lost 1 base, J lost 1 base, and 6 bases lay in between. Germline V gene data show CDR1 as SGHTS and CDR2 as YDEGEE. The CDR3, as DNA: TGTGCCAGCAGCTTGACCGGGAGCAATCAGCCCCAGCATTTT. This gives the protein CASSLTGSNQPQHF.

The rearrangement joins TRBV19 to TRBJ1-2; D perhaps matches TRBD1 (5 bases). The V gene's germline CDR1 is LNHDA and CDR2 SQIVND (reference sequence). The V and J ends lost 6 bases and 3 bases respectively, with 14 bases between them. The CDR3 consists of 14 residues. For the CDR3, the DNA is TGTGCCAGTAGCCAGGGAGGGCAGCACTATGGCTACACCTTC. Encoded protein: CASSQGGQHYGYTF.

The table lists this clone with a few counts. The chain is built from TRBV4-2 and TRBJ2-1, with D possibly being TRBD1 (5 bases). Germline V lookup: CDR1 LGHNA, CDR2 YNFKEQ. CDR3 length: 14 amino acids. The germline V and J ends were trimmed by 5 bases and 2 bases, with 10 bases remaining between them. The CDR3 bases are TGTGCCAGCAGCTCGGACACCACCTACAATGAGCAGTTCTTC. It is translated as CASSSDTTYNEQFF.

This clone was counted a single time. This chain uses TRBV5-1 with TRBJ2-3; D uncertain. The CDR3 length is 16 residues. V was cut by 4 bases and J by 0 bases, with 15 bases left in between. Germline CDR1 SGHRS, CDR2 YFSETQ. CDR3 amino acids: CASSEMAALSTDTQYF. In DNA, the CDR3 is TGCGCCAGCAGCGAAATGGCGGCACTTAGCACAGATACGCAGTATTTT.

This chain joins TRBV11-3 and TRBJ1-6; 9 positions agree with TRBD1. Germline CDR1 is SGHNT and CDR2 is YENEEA. The CDR3 spans 16 residues. Trimming at V came to 5 bases and at J to 7 bases, leaving 9 bases not matched to a gene. The CDR3 nucleotides read TGTGCCAGCAGCCCGACTCCCGGGACAGGGAATTCACCCCTCCACTTT. The encoded protein is CASSPTPGTGNSPLHF. Combining the CDR3 with reference TRBV11-3 and TRBJ1-6 gives the whole variable domain EAGVVQSPRYKIIEKKQPVAFWCNPISGHNTLYWYLQNLGQGPELLIRYENEEAVDDSQLPKDRFSAERLKGVDSTLKIQPAELGDSAVYLCASSPTPGTGNSPLHFGNGTRLTVT.

This chain connects TRBV9 to TRBJ1-2, with TRBD1 identical over 7 bases. Germline assignment: CDR1 SGDLS and CDR2 YYNGEE. The CDR3 spans 16 residues. Germline trimming cut 3 bases from V and 4 bases from J; bases unmatched to any gene: 12. In nucleotides, the CDR3 is TGTGCCAGCAGCGCGAAGGGACAGACGACTGGCTATGGCTACACCTTC. It codes for CASSAKGQTTGYGYTF.

This clone was seen once. V usage is TRBV18 and J usage is TRBJ1-5; D is perhaps TRBD1 (5 bases). This CDR3 has 13 amino acids. Germline CDR1 and CDR2: KGHSH and LQKENI. V was clipped by 6 bases and J by 8 bases, with 14 bases between them. The CDR3 DNA follows: TGTGCCAGCTCGGCGGGACTGCGGGAGCCCCAGCATTTT. Protein: CASSAGLREPQHF.

The CDR3 DNA follows: TGCAGCGTTGAAGGCGGGGACTCCTATGGCTACACCTTC. Encoded protein: CSVEGGDSYGYTF. The J gene is TRBJ1-2, the V gene TRBV29-1, with D perhaps matching TRBD1 (5 bases). The V end lost 1 base, the J end lost 4 bases, and 10 bases lay between the germline ends. Germline-derived CDR1 and CDR2 are SQVTM and ANQGSEA. The CDR3 is 13 amino acids.

Worth noting for this clone: Other DNA sequences of this sample code for an identical CDR3. The V and J genes are TRBV6-4 and TRBJ2-3; maybe TRBD1 (5 bases). This CDR3 region has 15 residues. Germline V gives CDR1 MRHNA, CDR2 SNTAGT. V lost 2 bases to trimming and J lost 1 base, with 10 bases between them. The CDR3 sequence is CASSDGAYGTDTQYF. The CDR3, as DNA: TGTGCCAGCAGTGACGGGGCCTACGGCACAGATACGCAGTATTTT.

This chain uses TRBV5-6 with TRBJ1-2; D gene uncertain. Germline loops: CDR1 SGHDT, CDR2 YYEEEE. V was cut by 4 bases and J by 8 bases, with 18 bases left in between. The CDR3 covers 14 residues. This chain's CDR3 is CASSPPTVPGGYTF. Written as DNA, the CDR3 is TGTGCCAGCAGCCCTCCTACGGTGCCGGGAGGCTACACCTTC.

The chain couples TRBV6-1 to TRBJ2-5, with D possibly TRBD1 on 5 matching bases. Trimming took 2 bases from V and 1 from J, leaving 11 bases between them. Germline V gene lookup returns CDR1 MNHNS and CDR2 SASEGT. The CDR3 runs to 15 residues. CDR3 amino acids: CASSEWRQSQETQYF. CDR3 in DNA: TGTGCCAGCAGTGAATGGAGACAGAGCCAAGAGACCCAGTACTTC.

In its sample, this clone was seen once. V is TRBV2 and J is TRBJ2-1, with a possible D match to TRBD1 (5 bases). CDR1 SNHLY and CDR2 FYNNEI come from the germline V gene. CDR3 size: 13 residues. With 7 bases removed from V and 2 bases from J, the gap between germline ends came to 9 bases. The CDR3 nucleotides are TGTGCCAGCACTTTGGACACCTACAATGAGCAGTTCTTC. This encodes CASTLDTYNEQFF.

The chain links TRBV5-8 to TRBJ1-5; TRBD1 agrees at 7 bases. This CDR3 comprises 17 residues. Germline CDR1 SGHTS, CDR2 YDEGEE. V gave up 4 bases and J gave up 2 bases; unmatched junction bases: 12. This chain's CDR3 is CASSVGGDSLGNQPQHF. The CDR3 bases are TGTGCCAGCAGCGTCGGGGGGGACAGTTTGGGCAATCAGCCCCAGCATTTT.